This record concerns one TCR beta chain sequence. This clone's antigen is unknown. Base-call qualities are not available, and no considerably larger clone is one nucleotide away. The sample originates from a study of blood T cell repertoires in COVID-19 (dated by TCRdb to about 2020). Broadly, across the study: Collaborator samples came from the United States, Italy and Spain and covered acute and convalescent phases of COVID-19. The prospective study material was composed of cDNA or gDNA derived from T cells, B-cell-depleted T cells, or PBMCs. Deeply sampled blood TCRbeta repertoires from subjects exposed to, actively infected with, or recovered from COVID-19 were included in the dataset. The repertoires were made available in a free public database intended to serve as a resource for research on the immune response to SARS-CoV-2. Samples came from the ongoing ImmuneRACE study (first 160 participants) plus 1,254 subjects from 6 global collaborators. Sample metadata almost always included a de-identified subject ID, COVID-19 status, age in years and sex. Where available, HLA class I and class II types were obtained from metadata supplied by the sample provider rather than from assay-based typing.

The collaborating institutions used their own protocols to collect whole blood in K2EDTA tubes. For TCRbeta analysis, collaborator samples were shipped as frozen whole blood, as isolated PBMCs, or as DNA extracted from either sample type. From cysteine to phenylalanine, the CDR3 is 14 amino acids long. The retained sequence is limited to the CDR3, 42 bases, with the frame set at the first base. The germline V gene supplies CDR1 KGHSH and CDR2 LQKENI. Germline trimming amounts to 3 bases on V and 4 bases on J, with 1 as the count of junction bases outside the gene matches. Study-wide conclusions, independent of this receptor: The amount of clinical and demographic metadata varied by source and participant and was provided uncurated.

TCRbeta CDR3 regions were amplified from genomic DNA using the immunoSEQ Assay, a bias-controlled multiplex PCR. In the paper's pipeline: The number of nucleated cells in each sample was estimated by amplification of reference gene primers within the assay. To quantify the absolute abundance of each unique TCRbeta CDR3 rearrangement, sequence reads were collapsed and filtered. For each sample, productive Simpson clonality was calculated by taking the square root of Simpson's diversity index across productive rearrangements. Entries here come from immuneACCESS through TCRdb and include only in-frame sequences with V and J called. Some clones fail to appear in such tables; in the studies checked, an unresolved V gene covers under half of the shortfall, and the cause of the remainder is unknown. The DNA was the basis for D and trimming; V, J and clone size are from that table. Present in this sample are roughly 130,000 clones, about four fifths of which were seen just once. The ten biggest clones cover about a sixth of the sample.

The rearranged segments are TRBV18 and TRBJ1-3; 9 central bases correspond to TRBD1. Input material: peripheral blood. The clonotype was recovered from a man aged 60 to 75 with active or convalescent COVID-19. The CDR3 here reads CASSPGQGGNTIYF. At the DNA level, the sequence is TGTGCCAGCTCACCCGGACAGGGGGGAAACACCATATATTTT.